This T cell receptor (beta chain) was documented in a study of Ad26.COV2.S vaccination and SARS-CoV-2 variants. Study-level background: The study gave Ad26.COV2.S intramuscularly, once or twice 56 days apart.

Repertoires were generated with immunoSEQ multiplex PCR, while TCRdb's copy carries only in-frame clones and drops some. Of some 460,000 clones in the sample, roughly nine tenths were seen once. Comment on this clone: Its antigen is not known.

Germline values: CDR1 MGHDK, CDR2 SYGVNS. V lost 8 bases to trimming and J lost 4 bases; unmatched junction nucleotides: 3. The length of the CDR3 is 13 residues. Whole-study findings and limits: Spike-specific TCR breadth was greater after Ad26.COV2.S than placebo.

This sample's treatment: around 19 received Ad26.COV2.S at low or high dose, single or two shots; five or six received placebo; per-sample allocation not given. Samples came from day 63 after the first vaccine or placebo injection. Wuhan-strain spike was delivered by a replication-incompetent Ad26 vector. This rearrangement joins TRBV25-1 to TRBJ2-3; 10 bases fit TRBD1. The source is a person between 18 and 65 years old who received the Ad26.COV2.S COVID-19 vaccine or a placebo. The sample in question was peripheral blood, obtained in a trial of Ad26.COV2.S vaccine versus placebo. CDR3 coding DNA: TGTGCCAGCCGGGACAGGGGCTCAGATACGCAGTATTTT. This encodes CASRDRGSDTQYF.